This TCR beta chain was identified in a study of human T cells and chemical hapten exposure. The time point was: healthy volunteer bleed at 2 weeks. From whole blood left unfractionated, total RNA was extracted. The V gene end was trimmed by 2 bases and the J gene end by 6 bases; junction bases not matched to a gene: 3. The CDR3 covers 14 residues. TCRdb independently ran MiXCR on the RACE reads; one entry per CDR3 protein. The sample lists about 130,000 distinct CDR3 sequences; 8.5% to 9.5% were seen once. This TCR derives from a male donor in good health. Some clones in this sample may be carry-over from other donors' samples. The gene calls are TRBV12-3 or TRBV12-4 and TRBJ1-5; 8 bases align to TRBD1. The sequenced sample consisted of whole blood. CDR3 protein: CASSLTDRAQPQHF. DNA of the CDR3: TGTGCCAGCAGTTTAACGGACAGGGCTCAGCCCCAGCATTTT.